The 23 T cell receptor beta chains below were found in one sample sequenced in a study of CD39 and CD103 CD8 tumor-infiltrating T cells. This table comes from immunoSEQ multiplex PCR, and its TCRdb copy is limited to in-frame clones, with some not included. Here the sample spans approximately 18,000 clones, 85% to 95% being singletons. The sequencing sample was made of CD8+ T cells sorted from blood. The sample's subset: total memory CD8 T cells (CD45RA-CCR7+/-) from blood or uninvolved lymph node. The source is a human donor with head and neck squamous cell carcinoma.

The chain recombines TRBV7-9 with TRBJ2-2; D is uncertain. CDR1 SEHNR and CDR2 FQNEAQ come from the germline V gene (reference sequence). This CDR3 is 14 amino acids long. V shed 5 bases and J shed 6 bases, with 13 bases lying between them. CDR3 nucleotide sequence: TGTGCCAGCAGCCCGGATGATCGAGCCGGGGAGCTGTTTTTT. It encodes CASSPDDRAGELFF.

V usage is TRBV15 and J usage is TRBJ1-1; 7 bases are a match to TRBD1. The CDR3 covers 14 residues. Looked up from germline, CDR1 is LNHNV and CDR2 is YYDKDF (reference sequence). Germline trimming cut 1 base from V and 10 bases from J; bases unmatched to any gene: 9. CDR3 residues: CATSRGAGTEGAFF. The CDR3 DNA is TGTGCCACCAGCAGAGGCGCGGGGACAGAAGGAGCTTTCTTT.

The V and J genes are TRBV5-4 and TRBJ2-1, with TRBD2 matching 8 bases. The germline V gene has CDR1 SGHNT and CDR2 YYREEE (reference sequence). This CDR3 has 14 amino acids. Germline trimming cut 1 base from V and 8 bases from J; bases unmatched to any gene: 5. CDR3 sequence: CASSLRGGSDEQFF. In nucleotides, the CDR3 is TGTGCCAGCAGCTTGCGGGGGGGCAGTGATGAGCAGTTCTTC.

The chain uses TRBV6-5 and TRBJ2-1; D is possibly TRBD1 (6 bases). Per germline, CDR1 MNHEY and CDR2 SVGAGI. The CDR3 runs 13 residues. V shed 5 bases and J shed 8 bases, with 13 bases lying between them. For the CDR3, the DNA is TGTGCCAGCAGTCAATCGACAGGCCATGAGCAGTTCTTC. Protein: CASSQSTGHEQFF.

The chain carries TRBV5-4 and TRBJ1-4; maybe TRBD1 (5 bases). Germline lookup yields CDR1 SGHNT and CDR2 YYREEE (reference sequence). The CDR3 consists of 15 residues. V shed 4 bases and J shed 4 bases, with 14 bases lying between them. CDR3 sequence (DNA): TGTGCCAGCAGCCCCGAGGAAGGGGTTAATGAAAAACTGTTTTTT. Its translation: CASSPEEGVNEKLFF. Drawing the rest from reference TRBV5-4 and TRBJ1-4, the complete variable domain is ETGVTQSPTHLIKTRGQQVTLRCSSQSGHNTVSWYQQALGQGPQFIFQYYREEENGRGNFPPRFSGLQFPNYSSELNVNALELDDSALYLCASSPEEGVNEKLFFGSGTQLSVL.

The table lists this clone with a count of one. The V and J genes are TRBV19 and TRBJ1-2; TRBD1 matches at 9 bases. This CDR3 region has 15 residues. The junction had 4 bases not matched to a gene; V was cut back by 0 bases and J by 5 bases. Germline V lookup: CDR1 LNHDA, CDR2 SQIVND (reference sequence). Here the CDR3 reads CASSIDRGTGYGYTF. The DNA for the CDR3 is TGTGCCAGTAGTATAGATCGTGGGACAGGGTATGGCTACACCTTC.

V usage is TRBV30 and J usage is TRBJ2-5; D gene uncertain. The V gene lost 1 base and the J gene lost 5 bases, with 11 bases spanning the gap. Germline CDR1 is GTSNPN and CDR2 is SVGIG (reference sequence). The CDR3 has 13 amino acids. This chain's CDR3 is CAWSEYIGETQYF. Written as DNA, the CDR3 is TGTGCCTGGAGTGAGTACATTGGGGAGACCCAGTACTTC.

The chain uses TRBV7-9 and TRBJ2-2, with 10 bases matching TRBD1. The germline V gene encodes CDR1 SEHNR and CDR2 FQNEAQ (reference sequence). The CDR3 totals 18 residues. V lost 5 bases and J lost 1; bases outside the gene matches: 10. CDR3 DNA: TGTGCCAGCAGCACGCGTGGGGACAGGGGCCTGAACACCGGGGAGCTGTTTTTT. Residues: CASSTRGDRGLNTGELFF.

The chain combines TRBV30 with TRBJ1-1; TRBD1 matches 7 bases. The V and J ends lost 2 bases and 4 bases, in that order; junction bases with no gene match: 4. The CDR3 length is 13 residues. CDR1 is GTSNPN, CDR2 SVGIG, per germline (reference sequence). The CDR3 DNA sequence: TGTGCCTGGAGTATCGCAGGGGGCACTGAAGCTTTCTTT. This sequence encodes CAWSIAGGTEAFF.

The CDR3 loop reads CAWDRRQLNYGYTF. In nucleotides, the CDR3 is TGTGCCTGGGACCGGCGTCAATTGAACTATGGCTACACCTTC. The chain uses TRBV30 and TRBJ1-2; no definite D call. V lost 5 bases and J 2 bases, leaving 15 bases between the germline ends. The CDR3 is made up of 14 amino acids. Germline V gene sequence: CDR1 GTSNPN, CDR2 SVGIG (reference sequence).

The chain joins TRBV5-1 to TRBJ2-7; D is uncertain. The CDR3 length is 13 residues. Per the germline V gene, CDR1 is SGHRS and CDR2 is YFSETQ. Between the trimmed V and J ends, which lost 2 bases and 5 bases, there was a span of 11 bases. The CDR3 nucleotides read TGCGCCAGCAGCTTCTCACCAGGCAACGAGCAGTACTTC. This encodes CASSFSPGNEQYF.

This chain uses TRBV10-2 with TRBJ2-1; D gene uncertain. The V end lost 0 bases, the J end lost 0 bases, and 9 bases lay between the germline ends. The germline CDR1 and CDR2 sequences are WSHSY and SAAADI. This CDR3 has 16 amino acids. CDR3 nucleotide sequence: TGCGCCAGCAGTGAGTCGCGCATGAGCTCCTACAATGAGCAGTTCTTC. It codes for CASSESRMSSYNEQFF.

This chain connects TRBV9 to TRBJ1-3; D not resolved. Germline V lookup: CDR1 SGDLS, CDR2 YYNGEE. The V and J ends lost 0 bases and 0 bases respectively, with 16 bases between them. CDR3 length: 18 amino acids. The CDR3 sequence: CASSVAWSESYSGNTIYF. CDR3 DNA: TGTGCCAGCAGCGTAGCTTGGTCAGAAAGTTACTCTGGAAACACCATATATTTT. Full variable domain (missing parts from reference TRBV9 and TRBJ1-3): DSGVTQTPKHLITATGQRVTLRCSPRSGDLSVYWYQQSLDQGLQFLIQYYNGEERAKGNILERFSAQQFPDLHSELNLSSLELGDSALYFCASSVAWSESYSGNTIYFGEGSWLTVV.

The gene calls are TRBV14 and TRBJ2-7; 9 nucleotides match TRBD1. J was trimmed by 6 bases and V by 5 bases; bases with no gene match: 8. The CDR3 consists of 14 residues. Germline values: CDR1 SGHDN, CDR2 FVKESK. CDR3 in amino acids: CASSRGQGWFEQYF. CDR3 DNA sequence: TGTGCCAGCAGCAGAGGACAGGGGTGGTTCGAGCAGTACTTC. The complete variable domain, with remaining parts taken from reference TRBV14 and TRBJ2-7, reads EAGVTQFPSHSVIEKGQTVTLRCDPISGHDNLYWYRRVMGKEIKFLLHFVKESKQDESGMPNNRFLAERTGGTYSTLKVQPAELEDSGVYFCASSRGQGWFEQYFGPGTRLTVT.

The chain joins TRBV7-3 to TRBJ2-1; 8 bases align to TRBD1. Germline V lookup: CDR1 SGHTA, CDR2 FQGTGA. This CDR3 has 15 amino acids. Trimming at V came to 3 bases and at J to 3 bases, leaving 4 bases not matched to a gene. The CDR3 coding sequence is TGTGCCAGCAGCTTGACAGGGGCGATCTACAATGAGCAGTTCTTC. It is translated as CASSLTGAIYNEQFF.

The genes are TRBV7-2 and TRBJ1-1, with D tentatively TRBD1 (6 bases). V was clipped by 5 bases and J by 1 base, with 8 bases between them. This CDR3 comprises 13 residues. The germline CDR1 and CDR2 sequences are SGHTA and FQGNSA. Here the CDR3 reads CASSQDRNTEAFF. In nucleotides, the CDR3 is TGTGCCAGCAGCCAGGACAGGAACACTGAAGCTTTCTTT.

J is TRBJ2-7 and V is TRBV2; 12 bases agree with TRBD2. Germline V gene lookup returns CDR1 SNHLY and CDR2 FYNNEI. This CDR3 spans 15 amino acids. V gave up 6 bases and J gave up 0 bases; unmatched junction bases: 3. For the CDR3, the DNA is TGTGCCAGCAGGAGACTAGCGGGGGCCTCCTACGAGCAGTACTTC. It specifies CASRRLAGASYEQYF.

This sequence joins TRBV30 and TRBJ2-3; D call uncertain. From germline, CDR1 is GTSNPN and CDR2 SVGIG (reference sequence). The V end was cut by 1 base, the J end by 3 bases, with 11 bases between. CDR3 size: 14 residues. The CDR3 nucleotides read TGTGCCTGGAGTGGAAACGCGCAAACAGATACGCAGTATTTT. It translates to CAWSGNAQTDTQYF.

The table lists this clone with a few counts. The genes are TRBV6-1 and TRBJ1-6, with D possibly being TRBD1 (6 bases). There are 18 residues in the CDR3. The germline gives CDR1 MNHNS, CDR2 SASEGT. The ends were cut back, 4 bases at V and 0 bases at J, with 16 bases in the middle. The CDR3 is CASSGGTTPGSYNSPLHF. CDR3 bases: TGTGCCAGCAGTGGGGGGACAACCCCCGGCTCCTATAATTCACCCCTCCACTTT.

This clone was observed a single time. The CDR3 is CASSFSGGAFVPDNEQFF. The CDR3 DNA follows: TGCGCCAGCAGCTTTTCTGGGGGGGCCTTCGTTCCTGACAATGAGCAGTTCTTC. This chain connects TRBV5-1 to TRBJ2-1, with D maybe TRBD2 (7 bases). From germline, CDR1 is SGHRS and CDR2 YFSETQ. The CDR3 has 18 residues. Trimming removed 2 bases from V and 5 bases from J, with 23 bases in between.

The chain joins TRBV6-1 to TRBJ1-5, with D uncertain. CDR3 size: 15 residues. The germline V and J ends were trimmed by 4 bases and 0 bases, with 10 bases remaining between them. Germline assignment: CDR1 MNHNS and CDR2 SASEGT. CDR3 sequence reads: CASSGTGSSNQPQHF. The CDR3 nucleotides read TGTGCCAGCAGTGGGACGGGGAGTAGCAATCAGCCCCAGCATTTT.

CDR3 residues: CASSKPGPERSTPPYNSPLHF. CDR3 bases: TGTGCCAGCAGCAAGCCCGGGCCAGAAAGGTCAACACCACCCTATAATTCACCCCTCCACTTT. The J gene is TRBJ1-6, the V gene TRBV21-1. TRBV21-1 is assigned pseudogene status. This CDR3 region has 21 residues.

The chain joins TRBV15 to TRBJ2-1; D may match TRBD1 or TRBD2 (5 bases each). Deletions cut 0 bases from V and 4 bases from J, with 13 bases between. Germline V gene data show CDR1 as LNHNV and CDR2 as YYDKDF (reference sequence). The CDR3 has 16 amino acids. The CDR3 loop is CATSRENGTRYNEQFF. The CDR3 DNA reads as TGTGCCACCAGCAGAGAGAACGGGACCCGGTACAATGAGCAGTTCTTC.